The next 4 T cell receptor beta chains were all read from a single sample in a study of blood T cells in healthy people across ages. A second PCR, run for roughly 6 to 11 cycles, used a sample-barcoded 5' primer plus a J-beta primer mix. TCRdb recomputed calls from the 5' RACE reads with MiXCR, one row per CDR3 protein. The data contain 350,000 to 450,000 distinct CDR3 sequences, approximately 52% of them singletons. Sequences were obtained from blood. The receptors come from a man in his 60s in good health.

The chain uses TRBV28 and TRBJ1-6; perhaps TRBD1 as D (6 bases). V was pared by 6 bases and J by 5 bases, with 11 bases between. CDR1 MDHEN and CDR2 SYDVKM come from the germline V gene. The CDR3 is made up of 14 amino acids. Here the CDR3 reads CASRIRGNNSPLHF. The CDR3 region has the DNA TGTGCCAGCAGAATAAGGGGGAATAATTCACCCCTCCACTTT.

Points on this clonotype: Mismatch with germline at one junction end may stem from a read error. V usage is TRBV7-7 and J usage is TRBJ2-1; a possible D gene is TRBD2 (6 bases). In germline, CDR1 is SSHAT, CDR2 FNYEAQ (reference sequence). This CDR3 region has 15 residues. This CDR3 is CASSLNPGGINEQFF. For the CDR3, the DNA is TGTGCTAGCAGCTTAAATCCTGGGGGGATCAATGAGCAGTTCTTC. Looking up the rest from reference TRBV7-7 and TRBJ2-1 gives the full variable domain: GAGVSQSPRYKVTKRGQDVTLRCDPISSHATLYWYQQALGQGPEFLTYFNYEAQPDKSGLPSDRFSAERPEGSISTLTIQRTEQRDSAMYRCASSLNPGGINEQFFGPGTRLTVL.

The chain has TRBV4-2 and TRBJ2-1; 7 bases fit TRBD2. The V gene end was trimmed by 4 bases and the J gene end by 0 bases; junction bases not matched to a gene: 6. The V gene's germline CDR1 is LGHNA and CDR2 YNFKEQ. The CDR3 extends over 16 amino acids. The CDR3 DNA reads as TGTGCCAGCAGCCCCCAGCGGGGCAGCTCCTACAATGAGCAGTTCTTC. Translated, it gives CASSPQRGSSYNEQFF.

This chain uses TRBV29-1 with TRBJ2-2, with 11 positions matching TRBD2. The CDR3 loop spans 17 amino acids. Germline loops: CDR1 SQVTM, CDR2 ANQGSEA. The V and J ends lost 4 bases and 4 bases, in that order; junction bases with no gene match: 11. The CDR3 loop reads CSVGGLAERGRTGELFF. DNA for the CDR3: TGCAGCGTTGGGGGACTAGCGGAGAGGGGTCGCACCGGGGAGCTGTTTTTT.